The 9 T cell receptor beta chains reported below all come from one sample, sequenced in a study of blood T cell repertoires in COVID-19. Assay used: immunoSEQ multiplex PCR; TCRdb lists only in-frame clones, some missing. The sample lists about 73,000 clones; around 80% were seen once. The sequencing sample was made of peripheral blood. These receptors were obtained from a man aged 50 or older with active COVID-19.

CDR3 nucleotide sequence: TGTGCCAGCAGCCCTTTTCAGGGGGCCCGAAATGAGCAGTTCTTC. Translating gives CASSPFQGARNEQFF. The chain is built from TRBV7-8 and TRBJ2-1; the match to TRBD1 covers 8 bases. The germline gives CDR1 SGHVS, CDR2 FQNEAQ. The CDR3 is made up of 15 amino acids. V lost 5 bases to trimming and J lost 7 bases; unmatched junction nucleotides: 10.

The rearrangement uses TRBV10-3 and TRBJ2-5; perhaps TRBD2 as D (6 bases). Germline CDR1 and CDR2: ENHRY and SYGVKD. Trimming removed 5 bases from V and 3 bases from J, with 19 bases in between. This CDR3 comprises 16 residues. The CDR3 bases are TGTGCCATCAGTCCTTCTGGAGGGGACGGCGAAGAGACCCAGTACTTC. Encoded protein: CAISPSGGDGEETQYF.

The chain combines TRBV4-1 with TRBJ1-2; 7 nucleotides agree with TRBD1. The germline gives CDR1 MGHRA, CDR2 YSYEKL. CDR3 size: 14 residues. J gave up 0 bases and V 3 bases, and 1 base lay outside the gene matches. CDR3 sequence (DNA): TGCGCCAGCAGCCAGACAGGGTCTAACTATGGCTACACCTTC. This sequence encodes CASSQTGSNYGYTF.

The V and J genes are TRBV27 and TRBJ2-7; TRBD1 aligns across 10 bases. The ends lost 6 bases at V and 9 bases at J; junction bases unmatched: 14. Germline V gene lookup returns CDR1 MNHEY and CDR2 SMNVEV (reference sequence). This CDR3 is built from 15 residues. CDR3 loop: CASRTAGTGDSRQYF. The CDR3 nucleotides are TGTGCCAGCAGAACTGCCGGGACAGGGGACAGTCGGCAGTACTTC.

This chain uses TRBV30 with TRBJ1-1; 9 bases agree with TRBD1. The CDR3 has 14 residues. The trim removed 4 bases at V and 8 bases at J, leaving 11 bases unmatched. Germline CDR1 and CDR2: GTSNPN and SVGIG (reference sequence). In DNA form, the CDR3 reads TGTGCCTGGATTGGACCTCACAGGGGGCGAGAAGCTTTCTTT. Translation: CAWIGPHRGREAFF.

This chain connects TRBV7-9 to TRBJ1-1, with D possibly being TRBD1 (5 bases). Germline CDR1 and CDR2: SEHNR and FQNEAQ (reference sequence). The CDR3 has 19 amino acids. Trimming took 3 bases from V and 1 from J, leaving 24 bases between them. CDR3 DNA: TGTGCCAGCAGCTTTGTGTGGGGTGGAGAACAGGCCCCGAACACTGAAGCTTTCTTT. Its translation is CASSFVWGGEQAPNTEAFF.

The chain recombines TRBV9 with TRBJ2-2, with 10 bases lining up with TRBD1. The germline V gene has CDR1 SGDLS and CDR2 YYNGEE. V shed 6 bases, J shed 4 bases, and the junction held 9 bases outside the gene matches. The CDR3 has 16 amino acids. The chain's CDR3 is CASTFSGTGVTGELFF. In DNA form, the CDR3 reads TGTGCCAGCACCTTTTCTGGGACAGGGGTCACCGGGGAGCTGTTTTTT. The complete variable domain, with remaining parts taken from reference TRBV9 and TRBJ2-2, reads DSGVTQTPKHLITATGQRVTLRCSPRSGDLSVYWYQQSLDQGLQFLIQYYNGEERAKGNILERFSAQQFPDLHSELNLSSLELGDSALYFCASTFSGTGVTGELFFGEGSRLTVL.

The rearrangement uses TRBV18 and TRBJ2-3; D might be TRBD2 (5 bases). The CDR3 runs 13 residues. Germline lookup yields CDR1 KGHSH and CDR2 LQKENI. Trimming removed 6 bases from V and 5 bases from J, with 12 bases in between. Here the CDR3 DNA reads TGTGCCAGCTCCCCGGTTCGGGGAGATACGCAGTATTTT. Residues: CASSPVRGDTQYF.

The chain uses TRBV29-1 and TRBJ2-1; 13 nucleotides agree with TRBD2. J lost 7 bases, V lost 7 bases, and 10 bases had no gene match. Germline V gene data show CDR1 as SQVTM and CDR2 as ANQGSEA. The CDR3 sequence is 15 residues long. The CDR3 is CSAVIGLAGVNEQFF. CDR3 nucleotide sequence: TGCAGCGCTGTAATCGGACTAGCGGGAGTTAATGAGCAGTTCTTC.